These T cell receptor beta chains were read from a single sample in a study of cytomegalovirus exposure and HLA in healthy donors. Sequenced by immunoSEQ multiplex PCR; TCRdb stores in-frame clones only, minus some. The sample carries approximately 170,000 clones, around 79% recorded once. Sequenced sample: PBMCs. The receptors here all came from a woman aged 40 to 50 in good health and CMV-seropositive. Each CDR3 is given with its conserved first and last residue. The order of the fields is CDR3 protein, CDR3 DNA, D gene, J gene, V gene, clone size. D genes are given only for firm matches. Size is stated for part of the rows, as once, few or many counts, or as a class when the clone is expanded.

CASSGDRVGYTF,TGTGCCAGCAGTGGGGACAGGGTTGGCTACACCTTC,TRBD1,TRBJ1-2,TRBV2,NA
CASSSTSGVSYEQYF,TGTGCCAGCTCATCGACTAGCGGGGTCTCCTACGAGCAGTACTTC,TRBD2,TRBJ2-7,TRBV18,once
CASSQGASNQPQHF,TGTGCCAGCTCCCAGGGGGCAAGCAATCAGCCCCAGCATTTT,TRBD1,TRBJ1-5,TRBV2,NA
CASSLGELNTEAFF,TGCGCCAGCAGCTTAGGGGAATTGAACACTGAAGCTTTCTTT,NA,TRBJ1-1,TRBV5-1,NA
CAISESGGNQPQHF,TGTGCCATCAGTGAGTCGGGGGGGAATCAGCCCCAGCATTTT,NA,TRBJ1-5,TRBV10-3,NA
CASSYSRNTEAFF,TGTGCCAGCAGTTACTCGAGGAACACTGAAGCTTTCTTT,NA,TRBJ1-1,TRBV6-6,NA
CASSQATGASTDTQYF,TGCGCCAGCAGCCAGGCGACAGGGGCTAGCACAGATACGCAGTATTTT,TRBD1,TRBJ2-3,TRBV4-3,NA
CASSLIAGGGDTQYF,TGTGCCAGCAGTCTTATAGCGGGAGGGGGAGATACGCAGTATTTT,TRBD2,TRBJ2-3,TRBV6-5,NA
CASSLPPTTRTQYF,TGTGCCAGCAGCTTACCCCCCACCACTCGTACGCAGTATTTT,NA,TRBJ2-3,TRBV5-6,NA
CASSARQGATNEKLFF,TGTGCCAGCAGCGCCCGACAGGGAGCAACTAATGAAAAACTGTTTTTT,TRBD1,TRBJ1-4,TRBV2,NA
CASSSPTDTQYF,TGTGCCAGCAGCTCCCCCACAGATACGCAGTATTTT,NA,TRBJ2-3,TRBV6-5,NA
CASSTQRNTIYF,TGTGCCAGTAGTACCCAAAGAAACACCATATATTTT,NA,TRBJ1-3,TRBV19,NA
CAWTQGGVRQPQHF,TGTGCCTGGACCCAAGGGGGTGTACGGCAGCCCCAGCATTTT,NA,TRBJ1-5,TRBV30,few
CASSPLTGPNQPQHF,TGTGCCAGCTCACCACTAACAGGGCCTAATCAGCCCCAGCATTTT,NA,TRBJ1-5,TRBV18,NA
CASSIAGLAGADTGELFF,TGTGCCAGTAGTATAGCCGGACTAGCGGGAGCGGACACCGGGGAGCTGTTTTTT,TRBD2,TRBJ2-2,TRBV19,NA
CAIQPRGQGRNTEAFF,TGTGCCATCCAACCTCGAGGACAGGGTCGGAACACTGAAGCTTTCTTT,TRBD1,TRBJ1-1,TRBV27,NA
CASSQDRGDNQPQHF,TGCGCCAGCAGCCAAGATCGGGGTGACAATCAGCCCCAGCATTTT,NA,TRBJ1-5,TRBV4-3,few
CASSLRGQGVGQPQHF,TGTGCCAGCAGTTTAAGAGGCCAGGGGGTAGGTCAGCCCCAGCATTTT,TRBD1,TRBJ1-5,TRBV28,once
CASSSKGQGNYGYTF,TGCGCCAGCAGCTCGAAGGGACAGGGGAACTATGGCTACACCTTC,TRBD1,TRBJ1-2,TRBV5-1,once
CATSRGKQGRYQPQHF,TGTGCCACCAGCAGAGGAAAACAGGGTAGATATCAGCCCCAGCATTTT,NA,TRBJ1-5,TRBV15,NA
CASSTNRDSTYEQYF,TGTGCCAGCAGTACAAATCGGGACTCCACGTACGAGCAGTACTTC,NA,TRBJ2-7,TRBV11-2,NA
CASSPRGPEVAFF,TGTGCCAGCAGCCCCCGTGGCCCGGAGGTTGCTTTCTTT,NA,TRBJ1-1,TRBV7-2,NA
CASRVAGGLYQETQYF,TGTGCCTCGCGAGTGGCGGGGGGTTTATACCAAGAGACCCAGTACTTC,TRBD2,TRBJ2-5,TRBV9,NA
CSVLGGAGHNYGYTF,TGCAGCGTCTTAGGGGGGGCAGGCCATAACTATGGCTACACCTTC,NA,TRBJ1-2,TRBV29-1,few
CASSGGLAGQETQYF,TGTGCCAGCAGTGGAGGACTAGCGGGGCAAGAGACCCAGTACTTC,TRBD2,TRBJ2-5,TRBV6-5,NA
CAWSAGTNQPQHF,TGTGCCTGGAGTGCAGGAACCAATCAGCCCCAGCATTTT,NA,TRBJ1-5,TRBV30,NA
CASSSTGGGSSPLHF,TGTGCCAGCAGTAGCACAGGGGGCGGGAGTTCACCCCTCCACTTT,TRBD1,TRBJ1-6,TRBV6-5,NA
CASSVGTSSGAYEQYF,TGTGCCAGCAGCGTTGGGACTAGCTCCGGGGCCTACGAGCAGTACTTC,TRBD2,TRBJ2-7,TRBV7-2,once
CATSDTNNEKLFF,TGTGCCACCTCGGACACCAATAATGAAAAACTGTTTTTT,NA,TRBJ1-4,TRBV10-3,once
CASSPYFGTDYGYTF,TGTGCCAGCAGCCCTTATTTCGGGACAGACTATGGCTACACCTTC,TRBD1,TRBJ1-2,TRBV7-9,NA
CASSLASSGRETQYF,TGCGCCAGCAGCTTGGCCTCTAGCGGGAGGGAGACCCAGTACTTC,TRBD2,TRBJ2-5,TRBV5-1,NA
CASSSPDRREGHYNEQFF,TGTGCCAGCAGCTCCCCGGATAGGCGGGAGGGCCATTACAATGAGCAGTTCTTC,TRBD2,TRBJ2-1,TRBV7-9,NA
CASSVGPARAEKLFF,TGTGCCAGCAGCGTAGGTCCCGCCAGGGCTGAAAAACTGTTTTTT,NA,TRBJ1-4,TRBV9,NA
CASSTSSGRPLYEQYF,TGTGCCAGCAGCACCTCTAGCGGGAGGCCCCTCTACGAGCAGTACTTC,TRBD2,TRBJ2-7,TRBV7-2,NA
CASSLMSTQNQPQHF,TGTGCCAGCAGTTTAATGTCCACTCAAAATCAGCCCCAGCATTTT,NA,TRBJ1-5,TRBV27,NA
CASSLIAGMDTDTQYF,TGTGCCAGCAGCTTAATAGCGGGGATGGACACAGATACGCAGTATTTT,TRBD2,TRBJ2-3,TRBV7-2,NA
CASSPTGVEQYF,TGTGCCAGCAGCCCGACAGGAGTGGAGCAGTACTTC,NA,TRBJ2-7,TRBV14,NA
CASSLALGTSGRAYF,TGCGCCAGCAGCTTGGCCCTCGGGACTAGCGGGAGGGCCTACTTC,TRBD2,TRBJ2-7,TRBV5-1,once
CASSLGGGRNTGELFF,TGTGCCAGCAGCTTAGGAGGCGGGAGGAACACCGGGGAGCTGTTTTTT,TRBD2,TRBJ2-2,TRBV11-3,NA
CASSFGQDPYNEQFF,TGTGCCAGCAGCTTCGGACAGGATCCCTACAATGAGCAGTTCTTC,TRBD1,TRBJ2-1,TRBV5-5,NA
CASSLYPKGDGEQYF,TGTGCCAGCAGTTTATACCCCAAGGGGGATGGCGAGCAGTACTTC,NA,TRBJ2-7,TRBV27,NA
CASSYLQGLNTEAFF,TGCGCCAGCAGCTATTTACAGGGGCTGAACACTGAAGCTTTCTTT,TRBD1,TRBJ1-1,TRBV5-1,NA
CASSIMETQYF,TGTGCCAGTAGTATCATGGAGACCCAGTACTTC,NA,TRBJ2-5,TRBV19,NA
CASSSTGKNQPQHF,TGTGCCAGCAGTTCGACAGGGAAGAATCAGCCCCAGCATTTT,TRBD1,TRBJ1-5,TRBV2,NA
CASSFGQNTEAFF,TGTGCCAGCAGTTTCGGACAGAACACTGAAGCTTTCTTT,NA,TRBJ1-1,TRBV6-5,few
CAWRTGTGANVLTF,TGTGCCTGGAGGACGGGGACTGGGGCCAACGTCCTGACTTTC,NA,TRBJ2-6,TRBV30,once
CASSTGGSYEQYF,TGTGCCAGCAGCACAGGGGGCTCCTACGAGCAGTACTTC,TRBD1,TRBJ2-7,TRBV7-9,NA
CASSAGTSGRNEQFF,TGCGCCAGCAGCGCCGGGACTAGCGGGAGAAATGAGCAGTTCTTC,TRBD2,TRBJ2-1,TRBV5-1,few
CASRGDYQFYEQYF,TGCGCCAGCAGAGGGGACTATCAGTTCTACGAGCAGTACTTC,TRBD2,TRBJ2-7,TRBV5-1,NA
CASSFSLSSGSYNEQFF,TGTGCCAGCAGCTTTTCTTTATCGAGCGGTTCCTACAATGAGCAGTTCTTC,NA,TRBJ2-1,TRBV5-5,few
CSSSGLAGVETQYF,TGCAGCTCTTCGGGACTAGCGGGGGTTGAGACCCAGTACTTC,TRBD2,TRBJ2-5,TRBV29-1,NA
CASSLTGKGNTIYF,TGTGCCAGCAGTCTCACAGGGAAAGGAAACACCATATATTTT,NA,TRBJ1-3,TRBV6-1,NA
CASSLDVRPGYGYTF,TGTGCCAGCAGCTTAGATGTACGGCCAGGCTATGGCTACACCTTC,NA,TRBJ1-2,TRBV7-2,NA